Reported below is one T cell receptor beta chain. This clonotype was picked up many times. What antigen it recognizes has not been identified. No base-level quality is on record; no much larger clone is a single base apart. The data are from a study of identical twins (dated by TCRdb to 2016 to 2017). About the study as a whole: TCR alpha and beta repertoires from monozygotic twins, unrelated adults of various ages and cord blood were deep-sequenced to test whether fetal clonotypes persist. To rule out contamination, replicate twin experiments were performed at different times with different library preparation protocols. Study-wide findings and limitations: In beta out-of-frame sequences, excess twin sharing was weaker, because having fewer shared sequences lowered the signal-to-noise ratio. Recombination models systematically underestimated out-of-frame TCR alpha sharing in monozygotic twins but agreed with sharing between unrelated individuals. Compared with coincidental sharing between unrelated individuals, out-of-frame TCR alpha sequences shared between twins showed an excess of sequences with low generation probability. Zero-insertion analyses could be partly confounded by invariant T cells such as MAIT and iNKT, although diverse VJ usage argued against such confounding for most clonotypes. Because the same donors could not be followed over many years, conclusions were based on cross-sectional statistical analysis. Abundant cord blood beta clonotypes had fewer insertions, young adult naive repertoires showed a similar but weaker trend, and memory repertoires showed no such trend.

Preparation of the library involved 5' RACE. The run used an Illumina HiSeq 2000. Template switching introduced a universal primer binding site; the final cDNA contained a unique molecular identifier, enabling accurate counting of TCR cDNA molecules. First-strand cDNA for TCR alpha and beta chains was synthesized from specific primers in the conserved constant-segment region. Each cDNA library was double barcoded, with a SMART-Mk sample barcode plus Illumina barcodes, to control for contamination. TruSeq adapter sequences along with Illumina sample barcodes were introduced in two successive PCR steps. Sequencing of the TCR alpha and beta cDNA libraries was done on the Illumina HiSeq platform using custom primers. The study's own analysis went as follows. Unique molecular identifiers were extracted from raw reads with MiGEC, and CDR3 positions were determined with MiXCR. Recombination models were inferred per individual with the repgenHMM and IGoR tools using an EM algorithm. The tcR package in R was used for shared clonotype analysis, with sharing normalized by the product of cloneset sizes. To study raw recombination free of thymic and clonal selection effects, out-of-frame nonproductive sequences were analyzed. TCRdb reanalyzed the raw reads on its own, using fastp at Q25 for trimming and MiXCR for clone calling, and kept in-frame beta chains. Duplicate CDR3 protein sequences are folded into a single record with the most common DNA and genes. The V and J calls, along with clone size, are taken from TCRdb and not from the paper's own processing. The sample table lists some 730,000 distinct CDR3 sequences, about 18% of them with a count of one. Roughly 14% of the sample belongs to the ten largest clones.

CDR1 and CDR2 (SGHTA, FQGNSA) derive from the germline V gene. V trim: 4 bases; J trim: 7 bases; unmatched bases: 9. The CDR3 starts with the cysteine, ends with the phenylalanine, and has 15 residues. Only the CDR3 DNA is retained, 45 bases long and in frame from the first base. Every donor was a healthy Caucasian. The twin cohort comprised three pairs of female monozygotic twins, all aged about 18 to 30 years. RNA for TCR libraries was isolated from peripheral blood mononuclear cells. The data were also submitted as part of a second study, on T cells expressing NK-cell markers. As the second publication notes: In sorted CD3+CD56+NKG2C+, CD3+CD56+NKG2C- and CD3+CD56-NKG2C+ T-cell subsets from about 8 donors, TCR beta-chain repertoires were profiled. Among the eight sequenced donors, seven were HCMV-seropositive and one was HCMV-seronegative. In several experiments an anti-gammadeltaTCR antibody was added to restrict sorting to alphabetaTCR-expressing T cells. In six or seven donors, the dominant CD3+CD56+NKG2C+ clonotypes ranked among the top 10 CD8+ clonotypes, making up roughly 1.0-8% of CD8+ T cells. Those dominant clonotypes were again the most abundant among CD3+CD56-NKG2C+ cells in a few donors, at roughly 25-60.1%. Whether the expanded NKG2C-expressing T cell clones were specific for HCMV antigens was left unclear. The eight sequenced donors were randomly selected healthy volunteers, three men and five women. To determine HCMV serostatus, a commercial ELISA kit was used to detect HCMV-specific IgG in serum. For several donors, bulk peripheral blood T-cell repertoires were additionally sequenced from unsorted PBMC. MIGEC was used to demultiplex reads and group the reads by UMI, and MiTCR was used to assemble and quantify clonotypes. Only TCR cDNA sequences supported by at least two reads were kept to exclude erroneous sequences. The tcR package was used for downstream repertoire analysis, with clonotypes matched between fractions based on CDR3 nucleotide sequence plus V segment. VDJmatch was used to annotate antigen specificity against VDJdb, with one amino acid substitution in CDR3 allowed.

The receptor was derived from a woman younger than 30 in good health. The V gene is TRBV7-2 and the J gene is TRBJ2-7, and 11 junction bases match TRBD1. Sequencing was done on a sample of PBMCs. The CDR3 region reads CASSSPDRGLKEQYF. At the DNA level, the sequence is TGTGCCAGCAGCTCTCCGGACAGGGGGCTAAAAGAGCAGTACTTC.